These 32 T cell receptor beta chains originate from one sample sequenced in a study of cytomegalovirus exposure and HLA in healthy donors (TCRdb year 2017). To prepare the library, the immunoSEQ multiplex PCR assay was applied. In its TCRdb copy, this immuneACCESS table keeps in-frame sequences only and misses some clones. Where compared with another copy, unresolved V genes explain less than half of these, and the others have no known cause. The sample table shows more than 90,000 clones, and approximately 93% are seen once. The ten biggest clones cover around 1.2% of the sample. The sequenced sample was PBMCs. These TCRs come from a woman younger than 45 in good health and CMV-seropositive.

The chain is built from TRBV18 and TRBJ2-3; 9 positions match TRBD2. Germline V lookup: CDR1 KGHSH, CDR2 LQKENI. CDR3 length: 15 amino acids. J gave up 5 bases and V 3 bases, and 6 bases lay outside the gene matches. The CDR3 DNA reads as TGTGCCAGCTCACCGGATAGCGGGAGAGGAGATACGCAGTATTTT. It translates to CASSPDSGRGDTQYF.

The chain links TRBV11-2 to TRBJ2-3; tentatively, D is TRBD1 (6 bases). The CDR3 covers 12 residues. Trimming shortened V by 5 bases and J by 6 bases, and 9 bases separated the two germline ends. Germline CDR1 SGHAT, CDR2 FQNNGV. CDR3 DNA sequence: TGTGCCAGCAGCCCGAGGGGGGATACGCAGTATTTT. Protein: CASSPRGDTQYF. Variable domain in full (rest from reference TRBV11-2 and TRBJ2-3): EAGVAQSPRYKIIEKRQSVAFWCNPISGHATLYWYQQILGQGPKLLIQFQNNGVVDDSQLPKDRFSAERLKGVDSTLKIQPAKLEDSAVYLCASSPRGDTQYFGPGTRLTVL.

This sequence joins TRBV10-3 and TRBJ1-4; 8 positions match TRBD1. There are 15 residues in the CDR3. The V and J ends lost 4 bases and 7 bases, in that order; junction bases with no gene match: 8. CDR1 is ENHRY, CDR2 SYGVKD, per germline. The CDR3 DNA follows: TGTGCCATCAGTGGGCAGGGGGCTGGTGTTGAAAAACTGTTTTTT. Its translation is CAISGQGAGVEKLFF.

This chain joins TRBV7-6 and TRBJ2-3; the D gene is possibly TRBD2 (6 bases). CDR1 and CDR2 from the germline V gene are SGHVS and FNYEAQ. Trimming removed 3 bases at V and 2 bases at J, with 12 bases between. The CDR3 spans 15 residues. CDR3 sequence reads: CASSFGGGDTDTQYF. CDR3 sequence (DNA): TGTGCCAGCAGCTTTGGAGGCGGGGACACAGATACGCAGTATTTT.

The genes are TRBV7-9 and TRBJ2-7; 9 bases fit TRBD2. J lost 6 bases, V lost 5 bases, and 14 bases had no gene match. The CDR3 contains 16 residues. The germline CDR1 and CDR2 sequences are SEHNR and FQNEAQ (reference sequence). The CDR3 DNA sequence: TGTGCCAGCAGCCCAGACTTTAGCGGGAGTACTTCCGAGCAGTACTTC. It is translated as CASSPDFSGSTSEQYF.

The chain's CDR3 is CAISDSFPRGSGAFF. In nucleotides, the CDR3 is TGTGCCATCAGTGACTCCTTTCCCAGGGGGAGTGGAGCTTTCTTT. The chain has TRBV10-3 and TRBJ1-1; 7 bases align to TRBD1. V shed 3 bases and J 10 bases; nucleotides not matched to a gene: 14. The CDR3 is 15 residues long. The germline V gene encodes CDR1 ENHRY and CDR2 SYGVKD.

The chain uses TRBV7-2 and TRBJ2-1; TRBD2 aligns across 8 bases. This CDR3 is 13 amino acids long. CDR1 and CDR2 from the germline V gene are SGHTA and FQGNSA. V lost 5 bases to trimming and J lost 12 bases; unmatched junction nucleotides: 9. The CDR3 here is CASSLLTSVLQFF. The CDR3 bases are TGTGCCAGCAGCCTCCTGACTAGCGTTTTGCAGTTCTTC.

This chain links TRBV7-2 with TRBJ2-5, with 13 bases lining up with TRBD2. CDR1 is SGHTA, CDR2 FQGNSA, per germline. The CDR3 totals 17 residues. The V segment lost 4 bases and the J segment 5 bases; nucleotides outside the gene matches: 10. The CDR3 loop reads CASSSGLAGAPGETQYF. CDR3 in DNA: TGTGCCAGCAGCTCTGGACTAGCGGGAGCTCCGGGGGAGACCCAGTACTTC.

V usage is TRBV5-6 and J usage is TRBJ2-5; D is possibly TRBD2 (7 bases). This CDR3 comprises 17 residues. Germline V lookup: CDR1 SGHDT, CDR2 YYEEEE. V was trimmed by 5 bases and J by 3 bases, leaving 23 bases between them. In DNA form, the CDR3 reads TGTGCCAGCAGGGGAGGGGGACCGGGACATATAGAAGAGACCCAGTACTTC. It yields the protein CASRGGGPGHIEETQYF.

The rearrangement links TRBV6-1 to TRBJ1-4, with 9 bases identical to TRBD1. Unmatched junction bases numbered 10, after V lost 6 bases and J lost 8 bases. This CDR3 has 15 residues. The germline V gene has CDR1 MNHNS and CDR2 SASEGT. This CDR3 reads CASSLRTGAREKLFF. CDR3 bases: TGTGCCAGCAGCCTTCGGACAGGGGCTCGGGAAAAACTGTTTTTT.

This clone came up once. The genes are TRBV5-6 and TRBJ1-4, with no clear D. V lost 4 bases, J lost 5 bases, and 15 bases lay in between. The germline V gene encodes CDR1 SGHDT and CDR2 YYEEEE. CDR3 size: 15 residues. CDR3 bases: TGTGCCAGCAGCCCAAGCCTTCAGGCGAATGAAAAACTGTTTTTT. Translating gives CASSPSLQANEKLFF.

V gene TRBV29-1 combines with J gene TRBJ2-3; the match to TRBD2 covers 12 bases. CDR3 length equals 16 residues. The ends lost 4 bases at V and 4 bases at J; junction bases unmatched: 9. Germline loops: CDR1 SQVTM, CDR2 ANQGSEA. CDR3 protein: CSVGASGRAGADTQYF. The CDR3 nucleotides read TGCAGCGTTGGGGCTAGCGGGAGGGCCGGGGCAGATACGCAGTATTTT.

The chain couples TRBV7-2 to TRBJ2-7; D is uncertain. The germline CDR1 and CDR2 sequences are SGHTA and FQGNSA. Trimming cost V 1 base and J 4 bases, with 8 bases left between them. The CDR3 is made up of 13 amino acids. CDR3 bases: TGTGCCAGCAGCTTAGTTAGCACGTACGAGCAGTACTTC. Residues: CASSLVSTYEQYF.

This sequence joins TRBV5-1 and TRBJ1-1; maybe TRBD1 (5 bases). Germline assignment: CDR1 SGHRS and CDR2 YFSETQ. CDR3 size: 15 residues. V shed 0 bases and J shed 5 bases, with 14 bases lying between them. The CDR3 DNA reads as TGCGCCAGCAGCTTGGCCCCAGGGAGGGAGACTGAAGCTTTCTTT. Protein: CASSLAPGRETEAFF.

The CDR3 protein is CASSYSVGGGGNTIYF. As DNA, the CDR3 is TGTGCCAGCAGTTACTCAGTAGGAGGGGGCGGAAACACCATATATTTT. The rearrangement uses TRBV6-5 and TRBJ1-3; 7 bases are shared with TRBD1. Looked up from germline, CDR1 is MNHEY and CDR2 is SVGAGI. The CDR3 is 16 amino acids. Trimming cost V 0 bases and J 4 bases; bases outside gene matches: 6.

This rearrangement joins TRBV7-2 to TRBJ2-1, with 14 bases fitting TRBD2. The CDR3 is 16 amino acids. V lost 3 bases to trimming and J lost 9 bases; unmatched junction nucleotides: 7. CDR1 and CDR2 from the germline V gene are SGHTA and FQGNSA. CDR3 amino acids: CASSFGLAGGTGEQFF. The DNA of the CDR3 is TGTGCCAGCAGCTTCGGACTAGCGGGAGGAACTGGTGAGCAGTTCTTC.

The V gene is TRBV28, the J gene TRBJ1-2; 7 bases align to TRBD1. The CDR3 is made up of 16 amino acids. Germline V lookup: CDR1 MDHEN, CDR2 SYDVKM. Trimming removed 2 bases from V and 7 bases from J; junction bases left unmatched: 13. The CDR3 DNA sequence: TGTGCCAGCAGTTTACCTACAGGGGATTTGATACGTGGCTACACCTTC. It specifies CASSLPTGDLIRGYTF.

The V and J genes are TRBV6-1 and TRBJ2-7, with 7 bases matching TRBD1. The V gene's germline CDR1 is MNHNS and CDR2 SASEGT. V was clipped by 0 bases and J by 3 bases; unmatched bases: 5. The CDR3 length is 15 residues. The CDR3 coding sequence is TGTGCCAGCAGTGAAGCCGGGGACAGATACTACGAGCAGTACTTC. This codes for CASSEAGDRYYEQYF.

This chain uses TRBV4-1 with TRBJ2-1; TRBD2 matches 10 bases. The germline V gene encodes CDR1 MGHRA and CDR2 YSYEKL. V lost 0 bases and J lost 0; bases outside the gene matches: 2. The CDR3 has 17 residues. The DNA of the CDR3 is TGCGCCAGCAGCCAAGATCCTAGCGGGAGCTCCTACAATGAGCAGTTCTTC. Protein: CASSQDPSGSSYNEQFF.

The V call is TRBV5-1, the J call TRBJ2-7; D may be TRBD2 (6 bases). The CDR3 loop spans 16 amino acids. Germline lookup yields CDR1 SGHRS and CDR2 YFSETQ. Deletions cut 0 bases from V and 4 bases from J, with 17 bases between. The CDR3 sequence: CASSLALARNRYEQYF. The CDR3 region has the DNA TGCGCCAGCAGCTTGGCACTAGCAAGGAACCGTTACGAGCAGTACTTC.

The CDR3 DNA is TGTGCCAGTAGTGGGACAGCGAACACCGGGGAGCTGTTTTTT. Translated, it gives CASSGTANTGELFF. The chain carries TRBV19 and TRBJ2-2, with 7 positions matching TRBD1. Germline-derived CDR1 and CDR2 are LNHDA and SQIVND (reference sequence). The length of the CDR3 is 14 residues. V lost 5 bases, J lost 0 bases, and 0 bases stayed unmatched. The complete variable domain, with remaining parts taken from reference TRBV19 and TRBJ2-2, reads DGGITQSPKYLFRKEGQNVTLSCEQNLNHDAMYWYRQDPGQGLRLIYYSQIVNDFQKGDIAEGYSVSREKKESFPLTVTSAQKNPTAFYLCASSGTANTGELFFGEGSRLTVL.

The chain employs TRBV4-1 and TRBJ2-7; 9 nucleotides match TRBD2. Germline lookup yields CDR1 MGHRA and CDR2 YSYEKL. Trimming cost V 1 base and J 1 base; bases outside gene matches: 5. The CDR3 has 16 residues. The CDR3 sequence is CASSQVLAGQSYEQYF. CDR3 in DNA: TGCGCCAGCAGCCAAGTACTAGCGGGCCAGTCCTACGAGCAGTACTTC.

This clone was recorded once. The rearrangement links TRBV27 to TRBJ2-7, with TRBD2 matching 8 bases. The germline gives CDR1 MNHEY, CDR2 SMNVEV (reference sequence). The CDR3 length is 15 residues. Germline trimming cut 2 bases from V and 4 bases from J; bases unmatched to any gene: 7. CDR3 in amino acids: CASSLNSGGTYEQYF. For the CDR3, the DNA is TGTGCCAGCAGTTTAAACTCGGGAGGGACTTACGAGCAGTACTTC.

V is TRBV7-8 and J is TRBJ1-1; D might be TRBD1 (6 bases). CDR1 is SGHVS and CDR2 is FQNEAQ in the germline V gene. This CDR3 comprises 16 residues. Trimming removed 3 bases from V and 5 bases from J, with 19 bases in between. In DNA, the CDR3 is TGTGCCAGCAGCTTCGTCCCCCGGGGGGCAAGGACTGAAGCTTTCTTT. Protein: CASSFVPRGARTEAFF.

The CDR3 DNA reads TGTGCCAGCACCAAGGGGGGGGGTTCGGAGACCCAGTACTTC. Encoded protein: CASTKGGGSETQYF. The J gene is TRBJ2-5, the V gene TRBV7-2, with D perhaps matching TRBD2 (7 bases). V dropped 7 bases and J dropped 5 bases, with 17 bases sitting between them. This CDR3 comprises 14 residues. CDR1 and CDR2 (germline): SGHTA, FQGNSA.

The V gene is TRBV19, the J gene TRBJ2-1; maybe TRBD2 (8 bases). CDR3 length: 19 amino acids. CDR1 is LNHDA and CDR2 is SQIVND in the germline V gene (reference sequence). The V end lost 7 bases, the J end lost 1 base, and 26 bases lay between the germline ends. The DNA of the CDR3 is TGTGCCAGTATGCCGCTGAGACAGGGAATAGCGGGATCCTACAATGAGCAGTTCTTC. This sequence encodes CASMPLRQGIAGSYNEQFF.

The chain uses TRBV18 and TRBJ2-3; D is ambiguous. The CDR3 has 15 amino acids. Per the germline V gene, CDR1 is KGHSH and CDR2 is LQKENI. The V end lost 3 bases, the J end lost 6 bases, and 16 bases lay between the germline ends. The DNA for the CDR3 is TGTGCCAGCTCACCGAGTTACCAGGATTTCGATACGCAGTATTTT. Its translation: CASSPSYQDFDTQYF.

The chain links TRBV28 to TRBJ2-5, with a possible D match to TRBD1 (6 bases). The CDR3 extends over 16 amino acids. V lost 2 bases and J 5 bases, leaving 18 bases between the germline ends. Germline CDR1 MDHEN, CDR2 SYDVKM. The chain's CDR3 is CASSLIVRGRSETQYF. The CDR3 DNA sequence: TGTGCCAGCAGTTTAATCGTCAGGGGACGGTCTGAGACCCAGTACTTC.

The chain is built from TRBV6-5 and TRBJ2-7; D call uncertain. CDR3 length: 10 amino acids. The V and J ends lost 6 bases and 6 bases respectively, with 6 bases between them. CDR1 and CDR2 from the germline V gene are MNHEY and SVGAGI. For the CDR3, the DNA is TGTGCCAGCAGCAGTCTCGAGCAGTACTTC. Translating it yields CASSSLEQYF.

The V gene is TRBV21-1, the J gene TRBJ2-1; TRBD2, the D gene given by the table, was not confirmed from the DNA. TRBV21-1 is a pseudogene. There are 15 residues in the CDR3. The CDR3: CASSNLIAGGHEQFF. The CDR3, as DNA: TGTGCCAGCAGCAACCTTATAGCGGGAGGGCATGAGCAGTTCTTC.

The chain is built from TRBV27 and TRBJ1-1; D gene unclear. V gave up 5 bases and J gave up 1 base, with 14 bases separating them. This CDR3 spans 15 amino acids. Germline lookup yields CDR1 MNHEY and CDR2 SMNVEV (reference sequence). CDR3 sequence reads: CASSPREARNTEAFF. As DNA, the CDR3 is TGTGCCAGCAGTCCCCGGGAGGCAAGGAACACTGAAGCTTTCTTT.

The chain links TRBV27 to TRBJ2-2; D might be TRBD2 (6 bases). Germline assignment: CDR1 MNHEY and CDR2 SMNVEV (reference sequence). This CDR3 contains 17 residues. Trimming removed 3 bases from V and 1 base from J, with 15 bases in between. DNA for the CDR3: TGTGCCAGCAGTTTGCGGGTCGGTAGCGGGAACACCGGGGAGCTGTTTTTT. As protein: CASSLRVGSGNTGELFF.